The clone carrying this TCR beta chain was seen more than once but under ten times. Germline lookup yields CDR1 WNHNN and CDR2 SYGVQD (reference sequence). The CDR3 totals 13 residues. The ends were cut back, 5 bases at V and 1 base at J, with 8 bases in the middle. This record belongs to a study of OX40 agonist ivuxolimab in advanced cancers. Study in general: 30% to 40% of patients had received prior checkpoint inhibitor therapy.

The method was immunoSEQ multiplex PCR; TCRdb's version includes in-frame clones alone and lacks a portion of them. The sample carries about 34,000 clones, about nine tenths recorded once. Sequenced material: CD4+ or CD8+ T cells sorted from blood, taken in a trial of the OX40 agonist ivuxolimab. The TCR originated in an adult with an advanced solid tumor such as melanoma, head and neck, liver or kidney cancer. The gene calls are TRBV10-1 and TRBJ1-1; D is unresolved. The CDR3 spells CASSPLRNTEAFF. The CDR3 DNA reads as TGCGCCAGCAGTCCCCTGCGGAACACTGAAGCTTTCTTT.